This T cell receptor (beta chain) was sequenced for a study of blood T cell repertoires in COVID-19. Sequenced by immunoSEQ multiplex PCR; TCRdb stores in-frame clones only, minus some. The profile covers 250,000 to 300,000 clones, with around 85% appearing a single time and around 1.8% taken by the ten largest. The sample consisted of PBMCs or T cells enriched from blood (not recorded which). This TCR was sampled from a woman aged 45-60 years who had recovered from COVID-19.

In nucleotides, the CDR3 is TGTGCCAGCAGTTACTTCGCGGGGGCAGAGACCCAGTACTTC. This encodes CASSYFAGAETQYF. V gene TRBV6-9 combines with J gene TRBJ2-5; perhaps TRBD2 as D (7 bases). V lost 3 bases and J lost 4, with 12 bases in between. Germline CDR1 is MNHGY and CDR2 is SVAAGI. The CDR3 runs to 14 residues.